This TCR beta chain originates from a study of T cell responses to AZD1222 COVID-19 vaccine. Germline values: CDR1 SNHLY, CDR2 FYNNEI. The V and J ends lost 2 bases and 4 bases respectively, with 15 bases between them. The CDR3 has 15 amino acids. About this clone itself: No antigen is known for it.

The repertoire was sequenced with immunoSEQ multiplex PCR; TCRdb's copy has only in-frame clones and lacks some. The sample contains 89,000 or so clones, 65% to 90% of which appear only once. The study, taken as a whole, reports: Within unmutated variant regions lay the reported targets of nearly half of spike-specific TCRs. Only a handful of AZD1222 recipients, several in all, had baseline seropositivity.

The sample was peripheral blood, taken on day 0 of AZD1222 vaccination. This sequence joins TRBV2 and TRBJ2-7; TRBD2 might be the D (6 bases). This clonotype was obtained from an adult in good health. The DNA of the CDR3 is TGTGCCAGCAGTGAATTCCGGGAGACAAGTTACGAGCAGTACTTC. Protein sequence: CASSEFRETSYEQYF.